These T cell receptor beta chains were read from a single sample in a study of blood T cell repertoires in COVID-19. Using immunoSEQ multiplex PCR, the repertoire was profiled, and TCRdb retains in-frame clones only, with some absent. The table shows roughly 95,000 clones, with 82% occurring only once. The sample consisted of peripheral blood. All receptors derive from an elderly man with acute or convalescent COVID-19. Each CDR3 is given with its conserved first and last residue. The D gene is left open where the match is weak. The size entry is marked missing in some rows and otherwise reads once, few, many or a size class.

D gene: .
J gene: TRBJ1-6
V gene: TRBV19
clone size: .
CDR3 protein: CASSSKGRLNSPLHF
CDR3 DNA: TGTGCCAGTAGTAGCAAAGGGCGACTAAATTCACCCCTCCACTTT

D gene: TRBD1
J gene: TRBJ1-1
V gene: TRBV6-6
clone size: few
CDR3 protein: CASKTTDRDTEAFF
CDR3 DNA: TGTGCCAGCAAGACCACTGACAGGGACACTGAAGCTTTCTTT

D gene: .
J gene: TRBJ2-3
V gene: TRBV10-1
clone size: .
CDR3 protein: CASSESQGTDTQYF
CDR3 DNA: TGCGCCAGCAGTGAGTCTCAGGGTACAGATACGCAGTATTTT

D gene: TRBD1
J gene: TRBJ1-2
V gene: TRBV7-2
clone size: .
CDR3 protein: CASSRIWDSSNYGYTF
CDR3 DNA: TGTGCCAGCAGCCGGATTTGGGACAGCTCTAACTATGGCTACACCTTC

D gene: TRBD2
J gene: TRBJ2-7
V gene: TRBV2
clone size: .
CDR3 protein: CASSGIAGGYEQYF
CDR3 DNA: TGTGCCAGCAGTGGGATAGCGGGGGGCTACGAGCAGTACTTC

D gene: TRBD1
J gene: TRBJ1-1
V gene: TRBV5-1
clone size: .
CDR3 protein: CASSGSLQTGTMNTEAFF
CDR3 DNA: TGCGCCAGCAGTGGTTCATTGCAGACAGGGACCATGAACACTGAAGCTTTCTTT

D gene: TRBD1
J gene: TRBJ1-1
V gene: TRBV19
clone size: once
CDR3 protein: CASTVGHRGGVVNTEAFF
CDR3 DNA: TGTGCCAGTACCGTGGGCCACAGGGGAGGAGTGGTGAACACTGAAGCTTTCTTT

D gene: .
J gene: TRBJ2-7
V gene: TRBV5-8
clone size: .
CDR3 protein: CASSLKGRWGVEQYF
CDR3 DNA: TGTGCCAGCAGCTTGAAAGGACGGTGGGGGGTAGAGCAGTACTTC

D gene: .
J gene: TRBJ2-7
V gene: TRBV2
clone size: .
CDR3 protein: CASRVTGPYEQYF
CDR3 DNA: TGTGCCAGCAGGGTGACAGGACCCTACGAGCAGTACTTC

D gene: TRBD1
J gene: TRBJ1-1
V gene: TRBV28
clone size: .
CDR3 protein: CASRTPGGAGTEAFF
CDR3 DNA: TGTGCCAGCAGAACCCCAGGGGGCGCAGGCACTGAAGCTTTCTTT

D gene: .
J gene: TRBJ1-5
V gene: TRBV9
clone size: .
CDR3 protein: CASSVAGGEGQPQHF
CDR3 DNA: TGTGCCAGCAGCGTAGCGGGAGGGGAGGGTCAGCCCCAGCATTTT

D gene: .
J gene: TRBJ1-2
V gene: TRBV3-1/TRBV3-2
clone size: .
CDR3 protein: CASSPGRYGYTF
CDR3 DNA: TGTGCCAGCAGCCCGGGTCGTTATGGCTACACCTTC

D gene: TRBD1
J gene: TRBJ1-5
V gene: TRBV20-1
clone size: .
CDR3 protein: CSASGTAKNQPQHF
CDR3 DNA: TGCAGTGCTAGTGGGACAGCAAAAAATCAGCCCCAGCATTTT

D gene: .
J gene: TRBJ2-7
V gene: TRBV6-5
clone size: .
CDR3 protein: CASSYSPGNYEQYF
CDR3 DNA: TGTGCCAGCAGTTACTCTCCAGGGAACTACGAGCAGTACTTC

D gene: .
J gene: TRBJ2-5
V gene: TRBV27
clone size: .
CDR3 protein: CASSWRGHQETQYF
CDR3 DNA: TGTGCCAGCAGTTGGCGCGGCCACCAAGAGACCCAGTACTTC

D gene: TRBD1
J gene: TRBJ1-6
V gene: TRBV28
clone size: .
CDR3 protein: CASSLGQGVGSPLHF
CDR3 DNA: TGTGCCAGCAGTTTGGGGCAGGGGGTTGGTTCACCCCTCCACTTT

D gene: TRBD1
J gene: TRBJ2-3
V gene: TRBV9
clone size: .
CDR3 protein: CASSVEDRGQSGSSTDTQYF
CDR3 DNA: TGTGCCAGCAGCGTAGAGGACAGGGGGCAATCGGGATCCAGCACAGATACGCAGTATTTT

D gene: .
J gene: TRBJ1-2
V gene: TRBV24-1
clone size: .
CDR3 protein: CATSNSVYGYTF
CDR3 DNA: TGTGCCACCAGTAATAGTGTATATGGCTACACCTTC

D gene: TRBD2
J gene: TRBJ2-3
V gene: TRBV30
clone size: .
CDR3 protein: CAWISVSGRTDTQYF
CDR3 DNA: TGTGCCTGGATTTCGGTTAGCGGGAGGACAGATACGCAGTATTTT

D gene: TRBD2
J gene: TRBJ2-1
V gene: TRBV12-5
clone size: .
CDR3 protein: CASGGAGGISNEQFF
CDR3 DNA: TGTGCTAGTGGCGGGGCGGGAGGTATTTCCAATGAGCAGTTCTTC

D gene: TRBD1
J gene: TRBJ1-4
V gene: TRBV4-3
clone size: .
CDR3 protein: CASSPNARPGGGGEKLFF
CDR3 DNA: TGCGCCAGCAGCCCGAACGCTCGACCAGGGGGCGGGGGTGAAAAACTGTTTTTT

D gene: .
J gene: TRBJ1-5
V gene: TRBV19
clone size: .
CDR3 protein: CASKDSSIERQPQHF
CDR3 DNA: TGTGCCAGTAAAGACAGCTCAATAGAACGTCAGCCCCAGCATTTT

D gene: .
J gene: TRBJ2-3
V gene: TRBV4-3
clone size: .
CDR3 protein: CASSQVGGTDTQYF
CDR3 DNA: TGCGCCAGCAGCCAAGTCGGGGGCACAGATACGCAGTATTTT

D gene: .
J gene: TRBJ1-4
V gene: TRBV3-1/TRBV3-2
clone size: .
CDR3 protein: CASSRGATNEKLFF
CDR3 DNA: TGTGCCAGCAGCCGGGGGGCAACTAATGAAAAACTGTTTTTT

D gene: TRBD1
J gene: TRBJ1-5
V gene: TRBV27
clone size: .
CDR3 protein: CASRRAGGLNQPQHF
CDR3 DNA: TGTGCCAGCAGGAGAGCAGGGGGCCTCAATCAGCCCCAGCATTTT

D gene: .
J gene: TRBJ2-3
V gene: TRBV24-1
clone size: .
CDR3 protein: CATSDSVYSGTSTDTQYF
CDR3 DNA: TGTGCCACCAGTGATTCAGTTTATTCGGGAACTAGCACAGATACGCAGTATTTT

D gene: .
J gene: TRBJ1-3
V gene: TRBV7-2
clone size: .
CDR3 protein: CASSSQSHTIYF
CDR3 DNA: TGTGCCAGCAGCTCACAGAGCCACACCATATATTTT

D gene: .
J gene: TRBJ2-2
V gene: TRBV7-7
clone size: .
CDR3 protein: CASSPRTFTGTGELFF
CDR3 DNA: TGTGCCAGCAGCCCCAGGACTTTCACGGGCACCGGGGAGCTGTTTTTT

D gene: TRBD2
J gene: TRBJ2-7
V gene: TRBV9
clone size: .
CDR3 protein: CASSPGTSGAEQYF
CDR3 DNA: TGTGCCAGCAGCCCCGGGACTAGCGGGGCTGAGCAGTACTTC

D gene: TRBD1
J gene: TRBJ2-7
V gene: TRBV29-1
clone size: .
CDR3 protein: CSGGQGWYEQYF
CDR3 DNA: TGCAGCGGCGGACAGGGCTGGTACGAGCAGTACTTC

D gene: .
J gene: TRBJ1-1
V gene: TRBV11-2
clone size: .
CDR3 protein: CASSPTDTGARTEAFF
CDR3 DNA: TGTGCCAGCAGCCCTACAGACACAGGTGCACGCACTGAAGCTTTCTTT

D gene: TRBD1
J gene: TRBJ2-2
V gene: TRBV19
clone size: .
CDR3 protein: CASTYRGRDGELFF
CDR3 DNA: TGTGCCAGTACCTACAGGGGGCGGGACGGGGAGCTGTTTTTT

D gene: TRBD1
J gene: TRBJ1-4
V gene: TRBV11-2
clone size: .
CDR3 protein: CASSSPPGGASEKLFF
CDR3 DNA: TGTGCCAGCAGCTCACCCCCAGGGGGCGCGTCTGAAAAACTGTTTTTT

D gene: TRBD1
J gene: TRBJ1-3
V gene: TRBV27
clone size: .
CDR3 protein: CASRPDRGLGNTIYF
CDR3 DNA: TGTGCCAGCAGACCCGACAGGGGGCTTGGAAACACCATATATTTT

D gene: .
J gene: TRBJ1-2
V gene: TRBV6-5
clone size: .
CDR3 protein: CASSPGGDGYTF
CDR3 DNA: TGTGCCAGCAGTCCCGGGGGAGATGGCTACACCTTC

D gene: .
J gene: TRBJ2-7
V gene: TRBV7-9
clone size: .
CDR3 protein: CASSLERIAYEQYF
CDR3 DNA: TGTGCCAGCAGCTTAGAGCGGATTGCCTACGAGCAGTACTTC

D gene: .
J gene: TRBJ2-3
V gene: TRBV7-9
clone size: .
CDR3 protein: CASRFGGKTDTQYF
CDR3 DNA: TGTGCCAGCAGGTTTGGCGGGAAGACAGATACGCAGTATTTT

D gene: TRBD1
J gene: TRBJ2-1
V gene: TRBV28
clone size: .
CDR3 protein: CASSRADRGYEQFF
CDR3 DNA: TGTGCCAGCAGTCGGGCGGACAGGGGTTATGAGCAGTTCTTC

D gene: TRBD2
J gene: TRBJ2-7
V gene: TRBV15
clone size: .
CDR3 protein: CATSRDSGLGYEQYF
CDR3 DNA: TGTGCCACCAGCAGAGATAGCGGGCTAGGCTACGAGCAGTACTTC

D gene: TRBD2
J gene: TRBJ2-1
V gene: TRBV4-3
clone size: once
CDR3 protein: CASSQDLPTSALYNEQFF
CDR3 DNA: TGCGCCAGCAGCCAAGATCTCCCCACTAGCGCCTTGTACAATGAGCAGTTCTTC

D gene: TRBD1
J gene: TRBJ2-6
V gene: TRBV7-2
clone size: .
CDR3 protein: CASSQQGAGANVLTF
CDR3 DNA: TGTGCCAGCAGCCAACAGGGGGCAGGGGCCAACGTCCTGACTTTC

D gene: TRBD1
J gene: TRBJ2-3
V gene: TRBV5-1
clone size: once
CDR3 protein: CASSPPGTGGADTQYF
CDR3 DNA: TGCGCCAGCAGCCCTCCCGGGACAGGGGGCGCAGATACGCAGTATTTT

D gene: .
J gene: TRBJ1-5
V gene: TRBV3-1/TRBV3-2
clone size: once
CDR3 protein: CASSQGSGPKGNQPQHF
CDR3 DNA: TGTGCCAGCAGCCAAGGATCAGGGCCGAAGGGCAATCAGCCCCAGCATTTT

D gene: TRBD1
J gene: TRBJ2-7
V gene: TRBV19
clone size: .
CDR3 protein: CASSDPGQVSYEQYF
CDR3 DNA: TGTGCCAGTAGTGACCCGGGACAGGTTTCCTACGAGCAGTACTTC

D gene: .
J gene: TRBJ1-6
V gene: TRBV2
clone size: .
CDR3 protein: CASSAGAQMNSPLHF
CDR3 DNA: TGTGCCAGCAGTGCGGGAGCCCAAATGAATTCACCCCTCCACTTT

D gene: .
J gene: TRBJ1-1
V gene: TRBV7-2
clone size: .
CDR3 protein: CASSLAASGAGLDTEAFF
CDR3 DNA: TGTGCCAGCAGCCTAGCGGCTTCAGGGGCCGGATTAGACACTGAAGCTTTCTTT

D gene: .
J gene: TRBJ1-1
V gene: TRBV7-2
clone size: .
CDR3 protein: CASSLTGSNTEAFF
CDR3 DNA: TGTGCCAGCAGCCTTACAGGGTCCAACACTGAAGCTTTCTTT

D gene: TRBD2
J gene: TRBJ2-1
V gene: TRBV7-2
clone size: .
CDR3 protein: CASSLGSASGDNEQFF
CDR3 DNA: TGTGCCAGCAGCTTAGGCTCGGCTAGCGGGGACAATGAGCAGTTCTTC

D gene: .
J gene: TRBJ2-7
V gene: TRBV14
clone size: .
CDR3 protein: CASSPDREDEQYF
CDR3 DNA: TGTGCCAGCAGCCCCGACAGGGAGGACGAGCAGTACTTC

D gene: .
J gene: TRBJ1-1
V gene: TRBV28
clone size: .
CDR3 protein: CASSFGGVGTEAFF
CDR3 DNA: TGTGCCAGCAGCTTTGGGGGGGTGGGCACTGAAGCTTTCTTT

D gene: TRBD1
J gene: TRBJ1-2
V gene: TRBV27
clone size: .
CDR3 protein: CASSLYRQGVSGYTF
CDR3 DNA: TGTGCCAGCAGTTTATACCGACAGGGGGTGAGTGGCTACACCTTC

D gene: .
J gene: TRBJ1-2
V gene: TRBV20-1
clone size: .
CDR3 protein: CSARGGYTF
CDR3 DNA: TGCAGTGCTAGGGGCGGCTACACCTTC

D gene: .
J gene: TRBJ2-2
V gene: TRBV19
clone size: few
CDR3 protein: CASSIGGNTGELFF
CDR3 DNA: TGTGCCAGTAGTATAGGAGGGAACACCGGGGAGCTGTTTTTT

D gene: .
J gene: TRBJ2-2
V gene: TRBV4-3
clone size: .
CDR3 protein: CASSPAGETGELFF
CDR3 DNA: TGCGCCAGCAGCCCCGCAGGGGAGACCGGGGAGCTGTTTTTT

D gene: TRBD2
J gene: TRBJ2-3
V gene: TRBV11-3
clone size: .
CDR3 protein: CASSYRGTKRGSSSTDTQYF
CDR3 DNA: TGTGCCAGCAGCTATAGGGGTACTAAGCGGGGGTCGTCGAGCACAGATACGCAGTATTTT